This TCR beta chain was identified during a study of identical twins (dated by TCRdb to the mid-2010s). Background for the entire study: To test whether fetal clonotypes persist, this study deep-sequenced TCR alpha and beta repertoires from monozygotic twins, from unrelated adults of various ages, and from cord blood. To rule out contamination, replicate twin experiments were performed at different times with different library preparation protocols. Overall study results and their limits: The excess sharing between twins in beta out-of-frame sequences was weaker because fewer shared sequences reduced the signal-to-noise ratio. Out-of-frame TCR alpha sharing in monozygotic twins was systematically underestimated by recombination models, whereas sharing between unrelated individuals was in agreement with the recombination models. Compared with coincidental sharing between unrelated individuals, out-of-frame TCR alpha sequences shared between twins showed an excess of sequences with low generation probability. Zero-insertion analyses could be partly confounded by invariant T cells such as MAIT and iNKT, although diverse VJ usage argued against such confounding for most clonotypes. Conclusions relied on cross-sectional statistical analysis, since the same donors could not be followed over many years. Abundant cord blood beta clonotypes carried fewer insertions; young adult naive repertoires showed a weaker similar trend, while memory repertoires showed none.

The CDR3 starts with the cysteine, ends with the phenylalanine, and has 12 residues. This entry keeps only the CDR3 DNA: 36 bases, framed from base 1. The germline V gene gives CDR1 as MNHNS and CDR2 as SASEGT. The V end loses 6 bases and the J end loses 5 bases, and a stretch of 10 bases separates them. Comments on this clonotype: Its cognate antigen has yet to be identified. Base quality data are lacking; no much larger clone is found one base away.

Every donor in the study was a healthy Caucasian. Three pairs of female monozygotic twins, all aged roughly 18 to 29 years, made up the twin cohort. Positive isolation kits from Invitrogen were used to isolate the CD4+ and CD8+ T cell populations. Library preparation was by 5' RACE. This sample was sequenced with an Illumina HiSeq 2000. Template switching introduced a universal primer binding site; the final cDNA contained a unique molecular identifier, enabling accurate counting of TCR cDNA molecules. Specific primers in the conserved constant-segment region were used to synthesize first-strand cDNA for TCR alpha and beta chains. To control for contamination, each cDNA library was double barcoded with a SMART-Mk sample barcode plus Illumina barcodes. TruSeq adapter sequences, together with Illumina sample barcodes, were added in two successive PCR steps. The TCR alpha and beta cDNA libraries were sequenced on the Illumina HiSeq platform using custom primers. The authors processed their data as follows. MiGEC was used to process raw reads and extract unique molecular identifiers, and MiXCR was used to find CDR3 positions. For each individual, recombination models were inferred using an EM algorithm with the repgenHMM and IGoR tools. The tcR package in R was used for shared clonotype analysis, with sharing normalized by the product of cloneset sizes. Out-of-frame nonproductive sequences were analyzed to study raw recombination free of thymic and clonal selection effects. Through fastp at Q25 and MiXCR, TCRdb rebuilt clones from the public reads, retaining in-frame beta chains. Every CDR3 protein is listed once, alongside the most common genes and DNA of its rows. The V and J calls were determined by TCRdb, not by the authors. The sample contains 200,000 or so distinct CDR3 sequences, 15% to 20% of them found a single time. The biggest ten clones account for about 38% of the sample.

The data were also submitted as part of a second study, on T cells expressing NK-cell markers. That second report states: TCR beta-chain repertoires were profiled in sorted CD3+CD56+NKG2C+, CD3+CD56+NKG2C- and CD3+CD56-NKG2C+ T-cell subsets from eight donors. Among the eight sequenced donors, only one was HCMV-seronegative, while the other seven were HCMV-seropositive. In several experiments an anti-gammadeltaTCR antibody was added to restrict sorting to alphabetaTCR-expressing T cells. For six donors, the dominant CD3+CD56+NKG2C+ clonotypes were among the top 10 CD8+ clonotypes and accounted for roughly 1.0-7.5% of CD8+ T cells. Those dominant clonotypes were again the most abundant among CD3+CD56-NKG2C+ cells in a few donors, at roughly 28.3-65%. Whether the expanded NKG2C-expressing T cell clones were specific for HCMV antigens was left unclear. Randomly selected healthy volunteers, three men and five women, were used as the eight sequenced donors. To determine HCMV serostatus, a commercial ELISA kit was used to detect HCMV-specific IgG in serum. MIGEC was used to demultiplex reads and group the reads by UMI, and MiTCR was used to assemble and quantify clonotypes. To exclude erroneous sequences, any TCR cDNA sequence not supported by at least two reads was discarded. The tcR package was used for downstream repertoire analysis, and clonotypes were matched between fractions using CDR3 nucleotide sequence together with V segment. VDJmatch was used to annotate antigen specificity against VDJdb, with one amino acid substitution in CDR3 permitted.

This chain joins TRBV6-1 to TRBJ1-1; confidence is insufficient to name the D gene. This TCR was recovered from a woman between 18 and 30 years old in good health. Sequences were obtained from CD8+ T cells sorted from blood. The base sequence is TGTGCCAGCAGGGTACTAGGAACTGAAGCTTTCTTT. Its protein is CASRVLGTEAFF.